This T cell receptor (beta chain) is drawn from a study of early T cells in non-severe SARS-CoV-2 infection. General observations from the study: VDJdb matching, biased toward anti-spike CD8 responses, missed private and CD4 specificities.

This clonotype was detected only a few times. The antigen is not known. TCRdb re-derived calls from the 5' RACE reads in MiXCR, one entry per CDR3 protein. The sample has over 55,000 distinct CDR3 sequences; about an eighth are singletons. Between the trimmed V and J ends, which lost 5 bases and 4 bases, there was a span of 11 bases. CDR3 length equals 13 residues. CDR1 and CDR2 (germline): DFQATT, SNEGSKA (reference sequence). The clonotype comes from an adult who was a healthcare worker with PCR-confirmed SARS-CoV-2 infection or an uninfected control (not recorded which). The input for sequencing was whole blood, taken at baseline. The chain joins TRBV20-1 to TRBJ2-2; D gene unclear. The CDR3 DNA reads as TGCAGTGCTCCCGCCTCGGGCACCGGGGAGCTGTTTTTT. Protein product: CSAPASGTGELFF.